This TCR beta chain was documented in a study of technical replicates of blood from a handful of donors. Per germline, CDR1 SGHRS and CDR2 YFSETQ. The CDR3 covers 13 residues. Trimming cost V 5 bases and J 2 bases, with 10 bases left between them. The method was immunoSEQ multiplex PCR; TCRdb's version includes in-frame clones alone and lacks a portion of them. This repertoire shows about 100,000 clones, around 95% found once; its top ten account for 0.22%. The sequence was obtained from a human donor in good health. The sequenced material came from T cells isolated from PBMCs. The rearrangement joins TRBV5-1 to TRBJ1-2; TRBD1 might be the D (6 bases). This CDR3 reads CASRRDTNYGYTF. Written as DNA, the CDR3 is TGCGCCAGCAGAAGGGACACCAACTATGGCTACACCTTC.